The rows below give T cell receptor beta chains drawn from one sample of a study of post-analysis software for immune sequencing data. TCRdb itself ran the PCR reads through MiXCR, one entry per CDR3 protein. In the table there are 250,000 to 300,000 distinct CDR3 sequences, roughly a third of which are singletons. Specimen: blood. The receptor source for this set is a girl aged 10 to 17 with multiple sclerosis. Both conserved end residues are part of each CDR3.

v_call: TRBV7-9; j_call: TRBJ1-6; cdr3_length: 13; cdr3_aa: CASSGTVNSPLHF
v_call: TRBV10-3; j_call: TRBJ2-3; cdr3_length: 13; cdr3_aa: CATWTSGSDTQYF
v_call: TRBV20-1; j_call: TRBJ1-1; cdr3_length: 14; cdr3_aa: CSTREGHLNTEAFF
v_call: TRBV12-3/TRBV12-4; j_call: TRBJ2-2; cdr3_length: 15; cdr3_aa: CASILGLANTGELFF
v_call: TRBV19; j_call: TRBJ1-6; cdr3_length: 16; cdr3_aa: CASSTRDGTRDSPLHF
v_call: TRBV5-1; j_call: TRBJ2-1; cdr3_length: 14; cdr3_aa: CASTSQGAYNEQFF
v_call: TRBV7-2; j_call: TRBJ2-5; cdr3_length: 17; cdr3_aa: CASSLGLAGGFQETQYF
v_call: TRBV7-9; j_call: TRBJ2-1; cdr3_length: 14; cdr3_aa: CASSFTSGADLQFF
v_call: TRBV3-1; j_call: TRBJ2-5; cdr3_length: 14; cdr3_aa: CASSRARTAGTQYF
v_call: TRBV30; j_call: TRBJ2-5; cdr3_length: 11; cdr3_aa: CAWSSLETQYF
v_call: TRBV6-8; j_call: TRBJ1-5; cdr3_length: 15; cdr3_aa: CASSDPVRPNQPQHF
v_call: TRBV12-3/TRBV12-4; j_call: TRBJ2-3; cdr3_length: 14; cdr3_aa: CASRGRGTTDTQYF
v_call: TRBV20-1; j_call: TRBJ2-3; cdr3_length: 14; cdr3_aa: CSANGRGSTDTQYF
v_call: TRBV5-1; j_call: TRBJ1-2; cdr3_length: 12; cdr3_aa: CASSPSQPGYTF
v_call: TRBV5-6; j_call: TRBJ2-4; cdr3_length: 14; cdr3_aa: CASSLDRVKNIQYF
v_call: TRBV20-1; j_call: TRBJ1-2; cdr3_length: 13; cdr3_aa: CSAREEGRYGYTF
v_call: TRBV10-3; j_call: TRBJ1-6; cdr3_length: 15; cdr3_aa: CAISELTSSNSPLHF
v_call: TRBV11-1; j_call: TRBJ2-1; cdr3_length: 15; cdr3_aa: CASSFFASASDRQFF
v_call: TRBV21-1; j_call: TRBJ2-3; cdr3_length: 16; cdr3_aa: CASSEKGTVCTDTQYF
v_call: TRBV4-2; j_call: TRBJ2-7; cdr3_length: 17; cdr3_aa: CASSQAPDREIGYEQYF
v_call: TRBV29-1; j_call: TRBJ2-1; cdr3_length: 9; cdr3_aa: CSVGAEQFF
v_call: TRBV20-1; j_call: TRBJ1-5; cdr3_length: 15; cdr3_aa: CSARVGKKSNQPQHF
v_call: TRBV5-1; j_call: TRBJ1-2; cdr3_length: 19; cdr3_aa: CASSASAGKEVEDGYGYTF
v_call: TRBV2; j_call: TRBJ2-1; cdr3_length: 14; cdr3_aa: CASGGLALYNEQFF
v_call: TRBV2; j_call: TRBJ1-6; cdr3_length: 14; cdr3_aa: CASSLRQGDSPLHF
v_call: TRBV6-2/TRBV6-3; j_call: TRBJ2-5; cdr3_length: 15; cdr3_aa: CASRGGTRVYNEQYF
v_call: TRBV5-4; j_call: TRBJ1-1; cdr3_length: 15; cdr3_aa: CASSLEGTGRFEAFF
v_call: TRBV12-3/TRBV12-4; j_call: TRBJ1-1; cdr3_length: 14; cdr3_aa: CASSPQGFDTEAFF
v_call: TRBV7-6; j_call: TRBJ2-1; cdr3_length: 16; cdr3_aa: CASSSPEADSYNEQFF
v_call: TRBV5-6; j_call: TRBJ2-1; cdr3_length: 16; cdr3_aa: CASSGGRGTRFYEQFF
v_call: TRBV6-5; j_call: TRBJ2-1; cdr3_length: 14; cdr3_aa: CASTPSGLNNEQFF
v_call: TRBV7-2; j_call: TRBJ2-1; cdr3_length: 12; cdr3_aa: CASRGIANEQFF
v_call: TRBV11-1; j_call: TRBJ2-3; cdr3_length: 16; cdr3_aa: CASSPGVGRVTDTQYF
v_call: TRBV4-2; j_call: TRBJ1-2; cdr3_length: 13; cdr3_aa: CASSQGENYGYTF
v_call: TRBV10-3; j_call: TRBJ1-1; cdr3_length: 14; cdr3_aa: CAISEGRGGSEAFF
v_call: TRBV10-3; j_call: TRBJ2-5; cdr3_length: 11; cdr3_aa: CAISEGLTQYF
v_call: TRBV7-9; j_call: TRBJ2-3; cdr3_length: 17; cdr3_aa: CASSPVSSGAWTDTQYF
v_call: TRBV20-1; j_call: TRBJ2-1; cdr3_length: 15; cdr3_aa: CSARRRDRGVGEQFF
v_call: TRBV6-6; j_call: TRBJ2-5; cdr3_length: 13; cdr3_aa: CASSSSTRGTQYF
v_call: TRBV20-1; j_call: TRBJ1-5; cdr3_length: 13; cdr3_aa: CSARRELYQPQHF
v_call: TRBV3-1; j_call: TRBJ1-2; cdr3_length: 14; cdr3_aa: CASSQGQGAGGYTF
v_call: TRBV5-1; j_call: TRBJ1-6; cdr3_length: 16; cdr3_aa: CASSATGEVDNSPLHF
v_call: TRBV2; j_call: TRBJ1-5; cdr3_length: 13; cdr3_aa: CASRTGGDQPQHF
v_call: TRBV14; j_call: TRBJ2-3; cdr3_length: 13; cdr3_aa: CASSQDRQDTQYF
v_call: TRBV24-1; j_call: .; cdr3_length: 17; cdr3_aa: CATSDPGLAGGDNEQYF
v_call: TRBV9; j_call: TRBJ2-6; cdr3_length: 19; cdr3_aa: CASSVAGSAKYIGANVLTF
v_call: TRBV6-5; j_call: TRBJ2-1; cdr3_length: 16; cdr3_aa: CASSYHSGKTRNEQFF
v_call: TRBV4-2; j_call: TRBJ2-5; cdr3_length: 12; cdr3_aa: CASSQGDGYTYF
v_call: TRBV2; j_call: TRBJ2-1; cdr3_length: 13; cdr3_aa: CASSGQDYNEQFF
v_call: TRBV20-1; j_call: TRBJ2-5; cdr3_length: 13; cdr3_aa: CSALAGLKETQYF
v_call: TRBV12-3/TRBV12-4; j_call: TRBJ2-1; cdr3_length: 17; cdr3_aa: CASSGGREGSSYNEQFF
v_call: TRBV29-1; j_call: TRBJ2-7; cdr3_length: 14; cdr3_aa: CSVERTGGVYEQYF
v_call: TRBV5-1; j_call: TRBJ2-1; cdr3_length: 13; cdr3_aa: CASSPRTDAEQFF
v_call: TRBV13; j_call: TRBJ2-3; cdr3_length: 16; cdr3_aa: CASSLQAGGLGDTQYF
v_call: TRBV24-1; j_call: TRBJ2-1; cdr3_length: 16; cdr3_aa: CATSDMGAGGLDEQFF
v_call: TRBV5-1; j_call: TRBJ2-3; cdr3_length: 15; cdr3_aa: CASSAGRQIRDTQYF
v_call: TRBV5-5; j_call: TRBJ2-1; cdr3_length: 14; cdr3_aa: CASSLDISTETQFF
v_call: TRBV5-1; j_call: TRBJ2-1; cdr3_length: 17; cdr3_aa: CASSSLDRPSSYNEQFF
v_call: TRBV12-3/TRBV12-4; j_call: TRBJ2-5; cdr3_length: 19; cdr3_aa: CASSPPPGLEFFREETQYF